One and the same sample provided the 25 T cell receptor beta chains below, sequenced in a study of cytomegalovirus exposure and HLA in healthy donors. The table came from immunoSEQ multiplex PCR; TCRdb's copy has only in-frame clones and leaves some out. Among roughly 150,000 clones listed, approximately 94% were seen once. Material: PBMCs. The origin of the receptors is a man aged 18 to 30 in good health and CMV-seropositive.

This rearrangement joins TRBV28 to TRBJ2-1; 14 positions agree with TRBD2. After removal of 5 bases from V and 5 bases from J, the junction contained 2 bases not matched to a gene. Germline-derived CDR1 and CDR2 are MDHEN and SYDVKM. The CDR3 runs to 15 residues. The CDR3: CASSPGLAGDNEQFF. DNA of the CDR3: TGTGCCAGCAGTCCGGGACTAGCGGGAGACAATGAGCAGTTCTTC.

In its sample, this clone was seen once. The chain links TRBV5-4 to TRBJ2-3, with TRBD1 identical over 8 bases. Trimming removed 4 bases from V and 5 bases from J; junction bases left unmatched: 9. In germline, CDR1 is SGHNT, CDR2 YYREEE (reference sequence). The CDR3 spans 15 residues. Here the CDR3 reads CASSRDRGIGDTQYF. The CDR3, as DNA: TGTGCCAGCAGCCGAGACAGGGGAATTGGAGATACGCAGTATTTT.

This chain uses TRBV18 with TRBJ1-1; D is unresolved. This CDR3 region has 14 residues. In germline, CDR1 is KGHSH, CDR2 LQKENI. V lost 6 bases, J lost 1 base, and 12 bases lay in between. The CDR3 bases are TGTGCCAGCTCCCAAGCGTTTGGGAACACTGAAGCTTTCTTT. It is translated as CASSQAFGNTEAFF.

The rearrangement uses TRBV7-2 and TRBJ2-3, with TRBD2 matching over 7 bases. Trimming cost V 0 bases and J 0 bases; bases outside gene matches: 0. The CDR3 sequence is 15 residues long. Germline assignment: CDR1 SGHTA and CDR2 FQGNSA. CDR3 nucleotide sequence: TGTGCCAGCAGCTTAGCAGCGGGGAGCACAGATACGCAGTATTTT. It translates to CASSLAAGSTDTQYF.

The V call is TRBV5-1, the J call TRBJ1-3; 12 nucleotides agree with TRBD1. CDR1 and CDR2 (germline): SGHRS, YFSETQ. This CDR3 has 15 amino acids. Germline trimming cut 4 bases from V and 4 bases from J; bases unmatched to any gene: 3. DNA of the CDR3: TGCGCCAGCAGCCTAGGGACAGGGGGCGGAAACACCATATATTTT. It encodes CASSLGTGGGNTIYF.

The rearrangement uses TRBV14 and TRBJ2-7; unclear D gene. Trimming stripped 1 base from V and 3 bases from J, with 10 bases between. The CDR3 has 14 residues. Looked up from germline, CDR1 is SGHDN and CDR2 is FVKESK. This CDR3 is CASSQVVSIYEQYF. The CDR3, as DNA: TGTGCCAGCAGCCAAGTCGTGAGCATCTACGAGCAGTACTTC.

To note about this clone: One end of the junction does not line up with germline, which may come from a read error. This sequence joins TRBV29-1 and TRBJ2-5; 7 bases match TRBD2. This CDR3 is 13 amino acids long. In germline, CDR1 is SQVTM, CDR2 ANQGSEA. The CDR3 loop is CSVEGVAGETQYF. For the CDR3, the DNA is TGCAGCGTAGAAGGGGTAGCGGGAGAGACCCAGTACTTC.

This chain links TRBV7-6 with TRBJ2-7; unclear D gene. Germline CDR1 and CDR2: SGHVS and FNYEAQ. Trimming removed 5 bases from V and 2 bases from J, with 13 bases in between. CDR3 length: 14 amino acids. The CDR3 nucleotides read TGTGCCAGCAGCCCACTCGGCGGTCCCTACGAGCAGTACTTC. Translated, it gives CASSPLGGPYEQYF. The variable domain in full, completed from reference TRBV7-6 and TRBJ2-7, reads GAGVSQSPRYKVTKRGQDVALRCDPISGHVSLYWYRQALGQGPEFLTYFNYEAQQDKSGLPNDRFSAERPEGSISTLTIQRTEQRDSAMYRCASSPLGGPYEQYFGPGTRLTVT.

The gene calls are TRBV4-2 and TRBJ1-1; 9 bases line up with TRBD1. V shed 0 bases and J 1 base; nucleotides not matched to a gene: 0. CDR1 and CDR2 from the germline V gene are LGHNA and YNFKEQ. CDR3 length equals 15 residues. The CDR3 spells CASSQEDRGNTEAFF. Here the CDR3 DNA reads TGTGCCAGCAGCCAAGAGGACAGGGGGAACACTGAAGCTTTCTTT.

J is TRBJ2-1 and V is TRBV15; TRBD2 aligns across 8 bases. The CDR3 is 18 residues long. Germline lookup yields CDR1 LNHNV and CDR2 YYDKDF (reference sequence). V was clipped by 8 bases and J by 1 base; unmatched bases: 16. The CDR3 DNA follows: TGTGCCACCCTAAATTGGGGGGCGGGAGGAAAATCCTACAATGAGCAGTTCTTC. This translates into CATLNWGAGGKSYNEQFF.

The chain combines TRBV10-3 with TRBJ2-1; weak D call: TRBD2 (6 bases). The germline V gene encodes CDR1 ENHRY and CDR2 SYGVKD. V was shortened by 9 bases and J by 10 bases, with 16 bases between the two germline ends. This CDR3 has 12 amino acids. For the CDR3, the DNA is TGTGCCATTTCCGGGAGCCCGGGGGAGCAGTTCTTC. Translated, it gives CAISGSPGEQFF.

The chain joins TRBV2 to TRBJ2-7; the match to TRBD1 covers 8 bases. V was pared by 7 bases and J by 2 bases, with 4 bases of the junction left unmatched. CDR3 length: 13 amino acids. The V gene's germline CDR1 is SNHLY and CDR2 FYNNEI. As DNA, the CDR3 is TGTGCCAGCAAGGGACAGGTCCCCTACGAGCAGTACTTC. It translates to CASKGQVPYEQYF.

The V call is TRBV27, the J call TRBJ2-5, with 12 bases fitting TRBD2. The length of the CDR3 is 16 residues. CDR1 is MNHEY, CDR2 SMNVEV, per germline (reference sequence). After removal of 5 bases from V and 3 bases from J, the junction contained 7 bases not matched to a gene. Here the CDR3 DNA reads TGTGCCAGCAGTCCCAAACTAGCGGGAGGAAAAGAGACCCAGTACTTC. This codes for CASSPKLAGGKETQYF.

The chain uses TRBV4-1 and TRBJ2-3; TRBD2 might be the D (6 bases). Germline V gene data show CDR1 as MGHRA and CDR2 as YSYEKL. The CDR3 is 16 amino acids. V shed 4 bases and J shed 1 base, with 15 bases lying between them. As DNA, the CDR3 is TGCGCCAGCAGCCCCCCCGGGACTGAACGCACAGATACGCAGTATTTT. It is translated as CASSPPGTERTDTQYF.

The genes are TRBV5-1 and TRBJ2-7; 12 positions agree with TRBD2. The CDR3 length is 17 residues. The junction had 5 bases not matched to a gene; V was cut back by 0 bases and J by 1 base. CDR1 and CDR2 (germline): SGHRS, YFSETQ. CDR3: CASSLGLAGVLSYEQYF. CDR3 in DNA: TGCGCCAGCAGCTTGGGACTAGCGGGAGTTTTGTCCTACGAGCAGTACTTC. Complete variable domain (other parts from reference TRBV5-1 and TRBJ2-7): KAGVTQTPRYLIKTRGQQVTLSCSPISGHRSVSWYQQTPGQGLQFLFEYFSETQRNKGNFPGRFSGRQFSNSRSEMNVSTLELGDSALYLCASSLGLAGVLSYEQYFGPGTRLTVT.

The V call is TRBV6-5, the J call TRBJ2-1; tentative D call: TRBD2 (7 bases). CDR3 length: 14 amino acids. Germline CDR1 and CDR2: MNHEY and SVGAGI. V was clipped by 6 bases and J by 5 bases, with 14 bases between them. The DNA for the CDR3 is TGTGCCAGCAGGTTTGCGGGGGCCCACAATGAGCAGTTCTTC. Protein sequence: CASRFAGAHNEQFF.

This chain uses TRBV5-1 with TRBJ2-2; weak D call: TRBD2 (5 bases). The CDR3 covers 14 residues. Germline CDR1 and CDR2: SGHRS and YFSETQ. Trimming cost V 4 bases and J 0 bases, with 7 bases left between them. CDR3 bases: TGCGCCAGCAGCGGACTCACGAACACCGGGGAGCTGTTTTTT. Translation gives CASSGLTNTGELFF. Complete variable domain (other parts from reference TRBV5-1 and TRBJ2-2): KAGVTQTPRYLIKTRGQQVTLSCSPISGHRSVSWYQQTPGQGLQFLFEYFSETQRNKGNFPGRFSGRQFSNSRSEMNVSTLELGDSALYLCASSGLTNTGELFFGEGSRLTVL.

CDR3 loop: CASRTLITGELFF. In DNA, the CDR3 is TGTGCCAGCAGGACATTAATCACCGGGGAGCTGTTTTTT. The chain couples TRBV6-1 to TRBJ2-2; D ambiguous. The germline gives CDR1 MNHNS, CDR2 SASEGT. The CDR3 totals 13 residues. The germline V and J ends were trimmed by 6 bases and 4 bases, with 9 bases remaining between them.

J is TRBJ2-1 and V is TRBV27; TRBD2 aligns across 10 bases. CDR1 is MNHEY and CDR2 is SMNVEV in the germline V gene (reference sequence). The CDR3 has 15 residues. Trimming removed 0 bases from V and 7 bases from J; junction bases left unmatched: 3. CDR3 residues: CASSLSTSGFNEQFF. The CDR3 nucleotides are TGTGCCAGCAGTTTATCGACTAGCGGGTTTAATGAGCAGTTCTTC.

The V and J genes are TRBV4-1 and TRBJ2-7; 8 bases line up with TRBD1. The length of the CDR3 is 18 residues. With 2 bases clipped from V and 2 bases from J, the junction kept 14 bases outside the gene matches. Per germline, CDR1 MGHRA and CDR2 YSYEKL. The CDR3 spells CASSQHPPLGQGTYEQYF. The CDR3 DNA reads TGCGCCAGCAGCCAACATCCGCCCCTCGGACAGGGCACCTACGAGCAGTACTTC.

The rearrangement uses TRBV6-1 and TRBJ2-2, with no clear D. Deletions cut 1 base from V and 3 bases from J, with 9 bases between. The CDR3 extends over 15 amino acids. Germline V CDR1 and CDR2: MNHNS, SASEGT. CDR3 amino acids: CASSEDGSYTGELFF. The CDR3 region has the DNA TGTGCCAGCAGTGAAGACGGTTCATACACCGGGGAGCTGTTTTTT.

The V gene is TRBV7-9, the J gene TRBJ2-3, with 10 bases aligning to TRBD1. The V segment lost 6 bases and the J segment 1 base; nucleotides outside the gene matches: 7. The CDR3 runs to 16 residues. Germline V lookup: CDR1 SEHNR, CDR2 FQNEAQ (reference sequence). CDR3: CASRWTGGFGTDTQYF. CDR3 in DNA: TGTGCCAGCAGGTGGACAGGGGGATTCGGCACAGATACGCAGTATTTT.

The chain uses TRBV10-3 and TRBJ2-1, with TRBD2 as a possible D gene (5 bases). The CDR3 is 17 amino acids. The germline V gene encodes CDR1 ENHRY and CDR2 SYGVKD. V lost 0 bases to trimming and J lost 0 bases, with 12 bases between them. This chain's CDR3 is CAISESDEGASYNEQFF. Here the CDR3 DNA reads TGTGCCATCAGTGAGTCGGATGAGGGAGCCTCCTACAATGAGCAGTTCTTC.

The V and J genes are TRBV28 and TRBJ2-7, with D tentatively TRBD1 (5 bases). The CDR3 length is 12 residues. Germline-derived CDR1 and CDR2 are MDHEN and SYDVKM. The V gene lost 6 bases and the J gene lost 2 bases, with 8 bases spanning the gap. CDR3 coding DNA: TGTGCCAGCAGCGACAGTCCCTACGAGCAGTACTTC. This gives the protein CASSDSPYEQYF.

The chain's CDR3 is CATSRGGINQPQHF. The CDR3 DNA is TGTGCCACCAGCAGGGGAGGGATAAATCAGCCCCAGCATTTT. This sequence joins TRBV15 and TRBJ1-5; D uncertain. The germline V gene has CDR1 LNHNV and CDR2 YYDKDF (reference sequence). V was trimmed by 3 bases and J by 4 bases, leaving 10 bases between them. This CDR3 contains 14 residues.